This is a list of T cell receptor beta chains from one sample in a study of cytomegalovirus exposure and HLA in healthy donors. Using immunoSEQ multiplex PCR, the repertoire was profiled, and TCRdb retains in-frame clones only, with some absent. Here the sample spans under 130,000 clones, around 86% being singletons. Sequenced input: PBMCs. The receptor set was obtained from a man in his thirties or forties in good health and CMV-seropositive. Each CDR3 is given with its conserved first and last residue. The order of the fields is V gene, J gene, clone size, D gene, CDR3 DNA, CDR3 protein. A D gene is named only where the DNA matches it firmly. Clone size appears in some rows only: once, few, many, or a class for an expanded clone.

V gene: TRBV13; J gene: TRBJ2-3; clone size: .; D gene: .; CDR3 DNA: TGTGCCAGCAGCCTCGACTACTACACAGATACGCAGTATTTT; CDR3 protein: CASSLDYYTDTQYF
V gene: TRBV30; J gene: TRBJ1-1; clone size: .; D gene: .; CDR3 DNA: TGTGCCTGGAGCGGCCTCGGACACCACTTCGGCACTGAAGCTTTCTTT; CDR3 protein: CAWSGLGHHFGTEAFF
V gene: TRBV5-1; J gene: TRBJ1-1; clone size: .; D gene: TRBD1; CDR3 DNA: TGCGCCAGCAGCCCGGGACAGGGGAGGGACACTGAAGCTTTCTTT; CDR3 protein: CASSPGQGRDTEAFF
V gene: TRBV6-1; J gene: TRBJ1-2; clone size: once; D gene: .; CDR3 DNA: TGTGCCAGCAGTGAAGCCCTCGGTCATGGCTACACCTTC; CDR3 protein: CASSEALGHGYTF
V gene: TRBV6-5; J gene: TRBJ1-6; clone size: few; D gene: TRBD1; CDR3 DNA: TGTGCCAGCAGTTACGGGACAGGGTTCGGTAATTCACCCCTCCACTTT; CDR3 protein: CASSYGTGFGNSPLHF
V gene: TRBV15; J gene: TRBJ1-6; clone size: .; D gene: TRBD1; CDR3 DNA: TGTGCCACCAGGAGGGACAGGGCTAATTCACCCTTCCACTTT; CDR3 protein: CATRRDRANSPFHF
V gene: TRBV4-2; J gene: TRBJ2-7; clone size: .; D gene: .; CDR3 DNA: TGTGCCAGCAGCACGGGGCGGGGAAGCTCCTACGAGCAGTACTTC; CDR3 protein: CASSTGRGSSYEQYF
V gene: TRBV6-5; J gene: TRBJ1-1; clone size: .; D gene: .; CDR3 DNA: TGTGCCAGCAGAATACGATGGGGGCCTAACGATGAAGCTTTCTTT; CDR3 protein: CASRIRWGPNDEAFF
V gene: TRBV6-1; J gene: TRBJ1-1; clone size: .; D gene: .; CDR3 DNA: TGTGCCAGCAGTGAAACCGCGTTTCGGGGGACTGAAGCTTTCTTT; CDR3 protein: CASSETAFRGTEAFF
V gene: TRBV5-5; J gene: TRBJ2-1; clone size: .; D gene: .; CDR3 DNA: TGTGCCAGCAGCTTGGAACTCGGGGAGCAGTTCTTC; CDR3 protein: CASSLELGEQFF
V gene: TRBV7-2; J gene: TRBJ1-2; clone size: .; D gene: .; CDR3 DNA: TGTGCCAGCAGCTTAGCTCGTCAGTGGACCTTC; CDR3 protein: CASSLARQWTF
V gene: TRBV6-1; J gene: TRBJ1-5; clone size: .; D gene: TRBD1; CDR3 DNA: TGTGCCAGCAGTGAGGGACAGTATAGCAATCAGCCCCAGCATTTT; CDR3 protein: CASSEGQYSNQPQHF
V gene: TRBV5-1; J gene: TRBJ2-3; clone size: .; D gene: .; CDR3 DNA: TGCGCCAGCAGCTTGGAAGGAGCCCGGAGCACAGATACGCAGTATTTT; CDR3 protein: CASSLEGARSTDTQYF
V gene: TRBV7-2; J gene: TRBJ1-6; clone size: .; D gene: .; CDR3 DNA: TGTGCCAGCAGCTTTTTTACAGGCCAGTATAATTCACCCCTCCACTTT; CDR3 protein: CASSFFTGQYNSPLHF
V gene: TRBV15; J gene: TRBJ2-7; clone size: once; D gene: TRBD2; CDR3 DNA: TGTGCCACCAGCAAAGAACCCCTCATCGGGGGGACCTCCTACGAGCAGTACTTC; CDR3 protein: CATSKEPLIGGTSYEQYF
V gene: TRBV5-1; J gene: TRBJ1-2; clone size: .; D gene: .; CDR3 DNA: TGCGCCAGCAGCCTCTCGACAGGAAACTATGGCTACACCTTC; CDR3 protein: CASSLSTGNYGYTF
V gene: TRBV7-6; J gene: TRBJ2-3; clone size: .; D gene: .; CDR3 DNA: TGTGCCAGCAGCCTCCGGGACACGAGCACAGATACGCAGTATTTT; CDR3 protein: CASSLRDTSTDTQYF
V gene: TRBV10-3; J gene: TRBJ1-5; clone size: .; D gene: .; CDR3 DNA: TGTGCCATCAGTGACTATAAGACAGATAGCAATCAGCCCCAGCATTTT; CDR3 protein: CAISDYKTDSNQPQHF
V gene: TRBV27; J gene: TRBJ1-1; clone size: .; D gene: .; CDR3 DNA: TGTGCCAGCAGTTTATCCCCCGGGTCGAACACTGAAGCTTTCTTT; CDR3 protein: CASSLSPGSNTEAFF
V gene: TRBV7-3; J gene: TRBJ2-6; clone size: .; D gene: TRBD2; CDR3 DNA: TGTGCCAGCAGCTCGTCGGGACTAGCGGGGGGTACCCTCTGGGCCAACGTCCTGACTTTC; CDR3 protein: CASSSSGLAGGTLWANVLTF
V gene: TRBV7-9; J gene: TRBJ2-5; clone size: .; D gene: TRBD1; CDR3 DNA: TGTGCCAGCAGCTATATTAGGACAGGGCGGTATCCCCAAGAGACCCAGTACTTC; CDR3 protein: CASSYIRTGRYPQETQYF
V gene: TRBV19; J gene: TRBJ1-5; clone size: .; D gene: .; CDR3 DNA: TGTGCCAGTAGTATTGCGGGGGGCGACCAGCCCCAGCATTTT; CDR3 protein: CASSIAGGDQPQHF
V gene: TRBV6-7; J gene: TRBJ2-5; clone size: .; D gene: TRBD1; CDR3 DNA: TGTGCCAGCAGTTACCGCTCTAGGGGGCGCGAGGAGACCCAGTACTTC; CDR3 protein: CASSYRSRGREETQYF
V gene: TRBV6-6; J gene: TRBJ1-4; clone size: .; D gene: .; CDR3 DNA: TGTGCCAGCAGTTATCCCGGGAGTAATGAAAAACTGTTTTTT; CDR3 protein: CASSYPGSNEKLFF
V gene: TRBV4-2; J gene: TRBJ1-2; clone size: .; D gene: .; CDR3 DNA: TGTGCCAGCAGCCAAGATGCCGGACTCAACTATGGCTACACCTTC; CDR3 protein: CASSQDAGLNYGYTF
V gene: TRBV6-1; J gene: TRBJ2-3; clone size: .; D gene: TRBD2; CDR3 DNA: TGTGCCAGCAGTAAAGCGGGGGGGCCACCAGATACGCAGTATTTT; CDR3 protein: CASSKAGGPPDTQYF
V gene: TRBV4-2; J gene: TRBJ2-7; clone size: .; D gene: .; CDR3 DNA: TGTGCCAGCAGCCAAGATAAGAGCAGGGCCTACGAGCAGTACTTC; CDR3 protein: CASSQDKSRAYEQYF
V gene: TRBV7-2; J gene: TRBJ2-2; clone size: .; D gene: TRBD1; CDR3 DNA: TGTGCCAGCAGAAAGGACAGGGTTCAATCAGGGGAGCTGTTTTTT; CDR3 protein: CASRKDRVQSGELFF
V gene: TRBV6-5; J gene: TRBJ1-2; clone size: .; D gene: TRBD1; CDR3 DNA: TGTGCCAGCAGTTACTCGACAGGGGGAAACTATGGCTACACCTTC; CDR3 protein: CASSYSTGGNYGYTF
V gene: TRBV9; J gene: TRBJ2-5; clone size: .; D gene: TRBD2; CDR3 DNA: TGTGCCAGCAGCGAAGGGACTAGCGGGGGGGCTGAGACCCAGTACTTC; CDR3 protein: CASSEGTSGGAETQYF
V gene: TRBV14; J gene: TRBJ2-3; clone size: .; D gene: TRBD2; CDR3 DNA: TGTGCCAGCAGCCCTAGCGGGGGGGCCCGCACGGATACGCAGTATTTT; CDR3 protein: CASSPSGGARTDTQYF
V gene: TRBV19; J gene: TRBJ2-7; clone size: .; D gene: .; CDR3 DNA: TGTGCCAGTAGTAGGGCAGGGGTTCTTCTCGAGCAGTACTTC; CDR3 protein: CASSRAGVLLEQYF
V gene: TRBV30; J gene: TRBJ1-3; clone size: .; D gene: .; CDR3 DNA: TGTGCCTGGCGACAGCGGGGGAGCTCTGGAAACACCATATATTTT; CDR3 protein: CAWRQRGSSGNTIYF
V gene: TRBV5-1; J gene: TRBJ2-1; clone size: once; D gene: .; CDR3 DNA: TGCGCCAGTTCCCCGACAAGATACAATGAGCAGTTCTTC; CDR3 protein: CASSPTRYNEQFF
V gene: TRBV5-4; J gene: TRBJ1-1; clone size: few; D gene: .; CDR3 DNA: TGTGCCAGCACCCGAAGCGTGGGGCAGACGAACACTGAAGCTTTCTTT; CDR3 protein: CASTRSVGQTNTEAFF
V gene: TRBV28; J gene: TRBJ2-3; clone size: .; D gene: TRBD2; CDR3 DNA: TGTGCCAGCACCCCCCTCCGGGGGGGGCCAGATACGCAGTATTTT; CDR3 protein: CASTPLRGGPDTQYF
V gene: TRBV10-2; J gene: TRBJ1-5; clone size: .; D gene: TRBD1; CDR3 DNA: TGCGCCAGCAGTGAGAGGATCGGGACAGCTAATCAGCCCCAGCATTTT; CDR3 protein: CASSERIGTANQPQHF
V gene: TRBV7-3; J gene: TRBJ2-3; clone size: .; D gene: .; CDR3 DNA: TGTGCCAGCAGCTTAGGGCAGGCCCGGCGAGATACGCAGTATTTT; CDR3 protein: CASSLGQARRDTQYF
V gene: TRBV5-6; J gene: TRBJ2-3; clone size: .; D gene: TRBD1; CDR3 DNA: TGTGCCAGCAGCTCCGACAGGGTGTCAGATACGCAGTATTTT; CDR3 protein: CASSSDRVSDTQYF
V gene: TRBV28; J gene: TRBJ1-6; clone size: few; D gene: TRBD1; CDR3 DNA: TGTGCCAGCAGTTCGGGCAGGGGGTTATCGCGGGGCTCCTATAATTCACCCCTCCACTTT; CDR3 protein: CASSSGRGLSRGSYNSPLHF
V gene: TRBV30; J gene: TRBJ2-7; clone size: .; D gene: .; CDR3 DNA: TGTGCCTTGACCGAGGCCCTCGAGCAGTACTTC; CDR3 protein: CALTEALEQYF
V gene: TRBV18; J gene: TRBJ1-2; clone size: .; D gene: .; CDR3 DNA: TGTGCCAGCTCAGGGGACACGAGCTATGGCTACACCTTC; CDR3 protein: CASSGDTSYGYTF
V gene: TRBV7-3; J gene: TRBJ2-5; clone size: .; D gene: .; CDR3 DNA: TGTGCCAGCAGCTTTGGGCCTAGCGAGACCCAGTACTTC; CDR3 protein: CASSFGPSETQYF
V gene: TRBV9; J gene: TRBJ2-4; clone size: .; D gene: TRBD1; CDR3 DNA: TGTGCCAGCAGCGTTCAGGGGGACCACGGGAACATTCAGTACTTC; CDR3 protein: CASSVQGDHGNIQYF
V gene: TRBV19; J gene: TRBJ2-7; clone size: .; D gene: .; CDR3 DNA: TGTGCCAGTAGTCCTGGACAGAACTACGAGCAGTACTTC; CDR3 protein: CASSPGQNYEQYF
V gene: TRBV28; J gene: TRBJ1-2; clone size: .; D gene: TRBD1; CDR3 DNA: TGTGCCAGCAGTCCCGGGAGAGGGGGCGACTATGGCTACACCTTC; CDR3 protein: CASSPGRGGDYGYTF
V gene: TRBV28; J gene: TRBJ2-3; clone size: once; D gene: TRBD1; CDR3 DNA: TGTGCCAGCAGTGGGGACAGAGGCACAGATACGCAGTATTTT; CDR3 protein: CASSGDRGTDTQYF
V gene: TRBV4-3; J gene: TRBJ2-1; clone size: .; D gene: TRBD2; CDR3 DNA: TGCGCCAGCAGCCAAGACTCTAGCGGCGGTGAGCAGTTCTTC; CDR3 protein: CASSQDSSGGEQFF
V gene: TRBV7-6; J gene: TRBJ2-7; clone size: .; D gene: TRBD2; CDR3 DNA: TGTGCCAGCAGCCCGACTAGCGTCCGCTCCTACGAGCAGTACTTC; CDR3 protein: CASSPTSVRSYEQYF
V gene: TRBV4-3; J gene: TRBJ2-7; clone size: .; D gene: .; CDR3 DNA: TGCGCCAGCAGCCAAGGTGCCAGGACAGCCTACGAGCAGTACTTC; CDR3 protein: CASSQGARTAYEQYF
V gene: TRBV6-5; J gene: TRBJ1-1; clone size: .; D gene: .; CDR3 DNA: TGTGCCAGCAGTTACGGGGGCTCGAACACTGAAGCTTTCTTT; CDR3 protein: CASSYGGSNTEAFF
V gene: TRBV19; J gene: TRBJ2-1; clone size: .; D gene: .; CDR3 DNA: TGTGCCAGTACCATGGGGACTGCCATTAACAATGAGCAGTTCTTC; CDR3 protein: CASTMGTAINNEQFF
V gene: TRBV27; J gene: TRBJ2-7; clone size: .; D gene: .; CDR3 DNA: TGTGCCAGCGGACAAGGCGTCTACGAGCAGTACTTC; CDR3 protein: CASGQGVYEQYF